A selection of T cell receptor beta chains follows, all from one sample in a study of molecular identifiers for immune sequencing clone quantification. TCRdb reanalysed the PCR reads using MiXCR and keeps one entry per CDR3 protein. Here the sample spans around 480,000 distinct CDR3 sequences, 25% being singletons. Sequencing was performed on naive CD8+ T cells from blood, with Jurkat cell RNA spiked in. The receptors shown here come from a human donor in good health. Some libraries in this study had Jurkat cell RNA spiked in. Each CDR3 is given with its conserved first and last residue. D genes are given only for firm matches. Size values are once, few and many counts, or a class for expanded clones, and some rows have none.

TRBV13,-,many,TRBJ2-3,TGTGCCAGCAGCACTACCTCCGGGACTCCTAAAGGGGCTTCTAGCACAGATACGCAGTATTTT,CASSTTSGTPKGASSTDTQYF
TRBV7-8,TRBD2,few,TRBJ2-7,TGTGCCAGCAGCCCGTGGGCGGGGGTTAAATACGAGCAGTACTTC,CASSPWAGVKYEQYF
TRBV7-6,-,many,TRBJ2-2,TGTGCCAGCAGCTTAGGCGTGGGTACCGGGGAGCTGTTTTTT,CASSLGVGTGELFF
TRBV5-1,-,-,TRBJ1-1,TGCGCCAGCAGCTTGGCGTCCGTGAACACTGAAGCTTTCTTT,CASSLASVNTEAFF
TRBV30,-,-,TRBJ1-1,TGTGCCTGGAGCGAAGGGGACCACACTGAAGCTTTCTTT,CAWSEGDHTEAFF
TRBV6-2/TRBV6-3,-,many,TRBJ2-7,TGTGCCAGCAACCAGGGTCCCGACGAGCAGTACTTC,CASNQGPDEQYF
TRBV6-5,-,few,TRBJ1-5,TGTGCCAGCAGTCAGGGTGACACCAATCAGCCCCAGCATTTT,CASSQGDTNQPQHF
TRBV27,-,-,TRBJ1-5,TGTGCCAGCAGTTTTTTAGGGGAGGGTCAGCCCCAGCATTTT,CASSFLGEGQPQHF
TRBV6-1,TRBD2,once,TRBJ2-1,TGTGCCAGCAGGGGGAGGGCGGGACCAAAATACAATGAGCAGTTCTTC,CASRGRAGPKYNEQFF
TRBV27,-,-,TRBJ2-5,TGTGCCAGCAGTTTACAGGGTGGGGTCCAAGAGACCCAGTACTTC,CASSLQGGVQETQYF
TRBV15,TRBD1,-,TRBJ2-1,TGTGCCACCAGCAGAGGAGCGGTGGGGACAGGATACAATGAGCAGTTCTTC,CATSRGAVGTGYNEQFF
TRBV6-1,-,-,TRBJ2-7,TGTGCCAGCGGTGAAGCATCTATCAGGCTAGCTACCTACGGGCAGTACTTC,CASGEASIRLATYGQYF
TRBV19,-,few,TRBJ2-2,TGTGCCTCACACCCCATGACAGCTTCAACCGGGGAGCTGTCTTTT,CASHPMTASTGELSF
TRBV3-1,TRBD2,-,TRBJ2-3,TGTGCCGGCAGCGAGCTAGCGGGGGCGTTCACAGATACGCAGTATTTT,CAGSELAGAFTDTQYF
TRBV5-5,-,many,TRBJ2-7,TGTGCCAGCAGCCTTTACGTGGCAGGCCACGAGCAGTACTTC,CASSLYVAGHEQYF
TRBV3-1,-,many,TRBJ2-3,TGTGCCAGCAGCCAAGACCCCTCCGTCGATACGCAGTATTTT,CASSQDPSVDTQYF
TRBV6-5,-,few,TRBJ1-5,TGTGCCAGCAGCCCCCGGGATATGGGGCAGCCCCAGCATTTT,CASSPRDMGQPQHF
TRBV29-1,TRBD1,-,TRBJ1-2,TGCAGCGCGACGTCCGGGACAGGGGTTTTGGGCTACACCTTC,CSATSGTGVLGYTF
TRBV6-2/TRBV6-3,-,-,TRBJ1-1,TGTGCCAGCACCTTTTGGGCCGAAGGCACTGAAGCTTTCTTT,CASTFWAEGTEAFF
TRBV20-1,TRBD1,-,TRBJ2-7,TGCAGTGCTAGAAACCCGTTGACAGGGTACGAGCAGTACTTC,CSARNPLTGYEQYF
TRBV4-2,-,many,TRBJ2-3,TGTGCCAGCAGCCAAGAAGCCGCAGGCAGGGGACACACAGATACGCAGTATTTT,CASSQEAAGRGHTDTQYF
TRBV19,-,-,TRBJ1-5,TGTGCCAGTAGTATGGGGGCGGAGGGTCTGTATCAGCCCCAGCATTTT,CASSMGAEGLYQPQHF
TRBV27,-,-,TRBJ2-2,TGTGCCAGCAGTTCGGTTCAGAGCGGCACCGGGGAGCTGTTTTTT,CASSSVQSGTGELFF
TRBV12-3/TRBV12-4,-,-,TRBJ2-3,TGTGCCAGCAGTCCGGAGTCAAATGCAGATACGCAGTATTTT,CASSPESNADTQYF
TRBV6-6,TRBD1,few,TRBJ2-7,TGTGCCAGCAGTTACCCCACGGACAGGGATGAGCAGTACTTC,CASSYPTDRDEQYF
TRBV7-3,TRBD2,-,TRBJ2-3,TGTGCCAGCAGCCCGGGACTAGCGGGAGAGGAGGATACGCAGTATTTT,CASSPGLAGEEDTQYF
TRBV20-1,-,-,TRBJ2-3,TGCGGTGCTAGAACATACGAGCCCAGGGACATTAGAAGCACAGATACGCAGTATTTT,CGARTYEPRDIRSTDTQYF
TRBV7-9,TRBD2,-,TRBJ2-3,TGTGCCAGCGTCGAGAGCGGGGGCCGCACAGATACGCAGTATTTT,CASVESGGRTDTQYF
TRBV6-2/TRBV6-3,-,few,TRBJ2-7,TGTGCCAGCAGTCCCCCCCCGACAGGACTGAACTACGAGCAGTACTTC,CASSPPPTGLNYEQYF
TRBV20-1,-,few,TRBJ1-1,TGCAGTGCTATGAGTCCGGGGGGGGCAACTGAAGCTTTCTTT,CSAMSPGGATEAFF
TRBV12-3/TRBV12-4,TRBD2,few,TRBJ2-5,TGTGCCAGCAGTATTAGCGGGGGGCACCAAGAGACCCAGTACTTC,CASSISGGHQETQYF
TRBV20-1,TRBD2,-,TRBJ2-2,TGCAGTGCTAGCGGGACTAGTGAACGCGGGGAGCTGTTTTTT,CSASGTSERGELFF
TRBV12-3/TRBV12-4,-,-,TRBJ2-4,TGTGCCAACAGTCCGGGTGTTGGGGGATGGGAAAACATTCAGTACTTC,CANSPGVGGWENIQYF
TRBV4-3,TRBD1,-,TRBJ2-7,TGCGCCAGCAGCCAGGGGTGGACAGGGTCAACCGGGGGCGAGCAGTACTTC,CASSQGWTGSTGGEQYF
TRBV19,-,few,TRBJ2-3,TGTGCCAGTAGTGGAGGGGTGGATACGCAGTATTTT,CASSGGVDTQYF
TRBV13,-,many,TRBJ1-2,TGTGCCAGCAGCGCGGACAGCGGAGTCTATGGCTACACCTTC,CASSADSGVYGYTF
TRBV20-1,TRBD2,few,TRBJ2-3,TGCAGTGCTAGAGAGGTTAGCGGGAGGGGACAGCGCACAGATACGCAGTATTTT,CSAREVSGRGQRTDTQYF
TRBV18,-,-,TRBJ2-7,TGTGCCAGCACCCCAACGGACAGCTACGAGCAGTACTTC,CASTPTDSYEQYF
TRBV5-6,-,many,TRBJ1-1,TGTGCCAGCAGGTCCCAGGGTGAAGCTTTCTTT,CASRSQGEAFF
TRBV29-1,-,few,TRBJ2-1,TGCAGCGTTGATTTAGGGGTTGAGCAGTTCTTC,CSVDLGVEQFF
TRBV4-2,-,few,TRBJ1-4,TGTGCCAGCAGCCAAGAGGGACCCGGGGGTGAAAAACTGTTTTTT,CASSQEGPGGEKLFF
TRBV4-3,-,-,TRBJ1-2,TGCGCCAGCAGCCCCGAGGCAGCTTCTAACTATGGCTACACCTTC,CASSPEAASNYGYTF
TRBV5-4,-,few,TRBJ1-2,TGTGCCAGCAGCCCTGGGACGAGGGGTGTCTATGGCTACACCTTC,CASSPGTRGVYGYTF
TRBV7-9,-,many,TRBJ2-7,TGTGCCAGCAGCTTCGAGGGGGGAGGCGAGCAGTACTTC,CASSFEGGGEQYF
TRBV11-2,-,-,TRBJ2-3,TGTGCCAGCAGCTCTTGGCTGGTGGATACGCAGTATTTT,CASSSWLVDTQYF
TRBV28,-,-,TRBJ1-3,TGTGCCAGCAGCCAACTGTCAATTTTCGGAAACACCATATATTTT,CASSQLSIFGNTIYF
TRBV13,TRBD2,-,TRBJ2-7,TGTGCCAGCAGCTTATTTGGGCGGGAGAGTCCGTACGAGCAGTACTTC,CASSLFGRESPYEQYF
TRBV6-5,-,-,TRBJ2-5,TGTGCCAGCAGAAGCCCCCAGGGTCCTATCCAAGAGACCCAGTACTTC,CASRSPQGPIQETQYF
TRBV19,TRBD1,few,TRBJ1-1,TGTGCCAGTAGTATATTACAGGGGGCCGCTGAAGCTTCCTTT,CASSILQGAAEASF
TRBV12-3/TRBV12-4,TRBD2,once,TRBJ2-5,TGTGCCAGCAGTATCCGGACTAGCGGGAGTTGTGAGACTCAGTACTTC,CASSIRTSGSCETQYF
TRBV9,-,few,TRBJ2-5,TGTGCCAGCAGCGTAGAATATGAGAGGGGCCAAGAGACCCAGTACTTC,CASSVEYERGQETQYF
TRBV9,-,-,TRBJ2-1,TGTGCCAGCAGCCCCAGCAGGACAGCTCCCTACAATGAGCAGTTCTTC,CASSPSRTAPYNEQFF
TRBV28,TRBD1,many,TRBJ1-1,TGTGCCAGCCGGGACAGCACTGAAGCTTTCTTT,CASRDSTEAFF
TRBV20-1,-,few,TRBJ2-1,TGCAGTGCTAGATCCGATGGGCGCAGGAATGAGCAGTTCTTC,CSARSDGRRNEQFF
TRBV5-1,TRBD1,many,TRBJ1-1,TGCGCCAGCCAACAGGGGATGCGGGCTTTCTTT,CASQQGMRAFF
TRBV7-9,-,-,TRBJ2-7,TGTGCCAGCAGCTCAACGCCGGACAGAACCGCCTACGAGCAGTACTTC,CASSSTPDRTAYEQYF
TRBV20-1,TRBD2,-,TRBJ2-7,TGCAGTGCTAGGGGACTAGCGGACTACGAGCAGTACTTC,CSARGLADYEQYF
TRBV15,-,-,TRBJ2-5,TGTGCCACCAGCACCCTACTTAGAGAGTCCCAAGAGACCCAGTACTTC,CATSTLLRESQETQYF
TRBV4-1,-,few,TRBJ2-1,TGCGCCAGCGGGGGATATGAGCAGTTCTTC,CASGGYEQFF
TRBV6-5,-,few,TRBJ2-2,TGTGCCAGCACCCACGGCACTGGACTGAACACCGGGGAGCTGTTTTTT,CASTHGTGLNTGELFF